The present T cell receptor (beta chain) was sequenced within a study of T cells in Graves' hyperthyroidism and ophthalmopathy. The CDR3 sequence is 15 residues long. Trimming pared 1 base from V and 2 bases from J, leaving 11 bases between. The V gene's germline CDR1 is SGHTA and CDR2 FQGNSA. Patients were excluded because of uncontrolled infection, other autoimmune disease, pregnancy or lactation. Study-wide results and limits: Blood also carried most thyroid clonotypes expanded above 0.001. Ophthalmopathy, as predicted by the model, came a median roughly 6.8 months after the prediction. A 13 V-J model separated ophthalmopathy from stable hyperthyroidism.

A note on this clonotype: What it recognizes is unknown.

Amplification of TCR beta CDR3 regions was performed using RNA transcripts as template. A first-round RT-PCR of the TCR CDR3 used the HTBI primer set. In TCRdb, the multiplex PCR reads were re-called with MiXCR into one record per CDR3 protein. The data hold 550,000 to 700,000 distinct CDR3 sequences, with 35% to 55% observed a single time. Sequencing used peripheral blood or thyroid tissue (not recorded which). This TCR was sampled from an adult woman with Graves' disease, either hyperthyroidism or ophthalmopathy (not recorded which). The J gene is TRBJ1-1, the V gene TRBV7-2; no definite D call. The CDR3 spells CASSLVRSINTEAFF. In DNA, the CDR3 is TGTGCCAGCAGCTTAGTCCGGAGCATAAACACTGAAGCTTTCTTT.